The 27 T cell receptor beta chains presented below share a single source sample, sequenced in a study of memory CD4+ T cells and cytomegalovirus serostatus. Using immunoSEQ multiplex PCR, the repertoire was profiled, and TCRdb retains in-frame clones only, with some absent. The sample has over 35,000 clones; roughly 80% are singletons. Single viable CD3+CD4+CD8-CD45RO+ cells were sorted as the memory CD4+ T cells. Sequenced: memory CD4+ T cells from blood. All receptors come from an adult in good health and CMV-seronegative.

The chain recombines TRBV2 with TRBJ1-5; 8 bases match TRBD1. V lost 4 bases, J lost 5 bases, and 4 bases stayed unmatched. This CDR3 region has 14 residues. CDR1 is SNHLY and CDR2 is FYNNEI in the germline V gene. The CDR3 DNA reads TGTGCCAGCAGTGGAGACAGGGGATATCAGCCCCAGCATTTT. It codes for CASSGDRGYQPQHF.

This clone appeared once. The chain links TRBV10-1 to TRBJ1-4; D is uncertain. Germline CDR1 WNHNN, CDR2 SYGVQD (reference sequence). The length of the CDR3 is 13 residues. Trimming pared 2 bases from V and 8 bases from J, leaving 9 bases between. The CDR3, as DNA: TGCGCCAGCAGTGAGAACTTCGGGGAAAAACTGTTTTTT. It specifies CASSENFGEKLFF.

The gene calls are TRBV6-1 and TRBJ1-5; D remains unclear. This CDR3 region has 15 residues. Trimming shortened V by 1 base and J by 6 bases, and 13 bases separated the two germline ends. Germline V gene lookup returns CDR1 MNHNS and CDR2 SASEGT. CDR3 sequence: CASSEGTRGGQPQHF. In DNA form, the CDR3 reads TGTGCCAGCAGTGAAGGGACGCGGGGAGGTCAGCCCCAGCATTTT.

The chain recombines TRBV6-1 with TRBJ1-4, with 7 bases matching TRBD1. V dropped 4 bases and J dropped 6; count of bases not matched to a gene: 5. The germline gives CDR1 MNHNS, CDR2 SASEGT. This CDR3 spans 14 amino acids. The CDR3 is CASSVDREHEKLFF. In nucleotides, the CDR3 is TGTGCCAGCAGTGTAGACAGGGAGCATGAAAAACTGTTTTTT.

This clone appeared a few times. The CDR3 is CARSIRAGTGGEAFF. CDR3 coding DNA: TGTGCCAGATCCATACGGGCGGGGACCGGCGGTGAAGCTTTCTTT. This chain uses TRBV21-1 with TRBJ1-1. TRBV21-1 is labeled a pseudogene. The CDR3 extends over 15 amino acids.

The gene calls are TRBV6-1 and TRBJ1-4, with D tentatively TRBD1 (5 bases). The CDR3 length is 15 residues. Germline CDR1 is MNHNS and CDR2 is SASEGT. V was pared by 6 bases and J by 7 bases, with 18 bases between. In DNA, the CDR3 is TGTGCCAGCAGACAAGCAAATGGGGGGGGTGAAAAACTGTTTTTT. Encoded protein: CASRQANGGGEKLFF.

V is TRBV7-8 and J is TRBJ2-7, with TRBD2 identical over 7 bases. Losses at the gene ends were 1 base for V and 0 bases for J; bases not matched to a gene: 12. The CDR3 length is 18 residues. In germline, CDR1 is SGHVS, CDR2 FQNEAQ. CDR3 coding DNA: TGTGCCAGCAGCTTAGTGGGGGGAGGGCTCCTAAGCTCCTACGAGCAGTACTTC. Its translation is CASSLVGGGLLSSYEQYF.

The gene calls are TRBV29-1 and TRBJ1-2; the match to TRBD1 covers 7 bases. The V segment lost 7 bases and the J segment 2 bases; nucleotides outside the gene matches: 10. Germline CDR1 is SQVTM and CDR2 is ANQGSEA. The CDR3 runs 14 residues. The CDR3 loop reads CSAARDSTNYGYTF. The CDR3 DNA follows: TGCAGCGCCGCTCGGGACAGCACCAACTATGGCTACACCTTC.

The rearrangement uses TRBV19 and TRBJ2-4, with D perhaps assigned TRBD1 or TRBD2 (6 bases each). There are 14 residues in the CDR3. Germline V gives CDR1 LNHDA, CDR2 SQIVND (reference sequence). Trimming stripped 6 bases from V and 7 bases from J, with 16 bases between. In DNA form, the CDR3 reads TGTGCCAGTAGCCCAGCATTAGGGGGGAACATTCAGTACTTC. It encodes CASSPALGGNIQYF.

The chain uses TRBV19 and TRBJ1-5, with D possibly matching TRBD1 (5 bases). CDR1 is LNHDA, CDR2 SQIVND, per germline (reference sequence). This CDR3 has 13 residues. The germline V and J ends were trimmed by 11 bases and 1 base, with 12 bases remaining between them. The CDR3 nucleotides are TGTGCCGGTGGGGGTGGCAGCAATCAGCCCCAGCATTTT. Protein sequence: CAGGGGSNQPQHF.

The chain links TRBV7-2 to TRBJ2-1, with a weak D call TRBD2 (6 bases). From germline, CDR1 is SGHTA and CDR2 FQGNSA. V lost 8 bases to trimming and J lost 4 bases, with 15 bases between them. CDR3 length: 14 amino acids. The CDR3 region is CASQGGAGYNEQFF. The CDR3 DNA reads TGTGCCAGCCAGGGTGGGGCGGGGTACAATGAGCAGTTCTTC.

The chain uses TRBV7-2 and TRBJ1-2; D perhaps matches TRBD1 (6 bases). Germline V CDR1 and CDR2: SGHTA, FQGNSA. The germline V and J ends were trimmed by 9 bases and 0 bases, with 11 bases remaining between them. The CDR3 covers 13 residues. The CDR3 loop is CASRQAANYGYTF. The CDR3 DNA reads TGTGCCAGTCGACAGGCGGCTAACTATGGCTACACCTTC.

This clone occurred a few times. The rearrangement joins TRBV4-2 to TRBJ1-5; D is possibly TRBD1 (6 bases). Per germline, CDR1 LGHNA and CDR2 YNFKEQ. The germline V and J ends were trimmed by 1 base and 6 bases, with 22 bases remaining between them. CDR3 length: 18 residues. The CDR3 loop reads CASSQVRGDTSLPQPQHF. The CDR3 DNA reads TGTGCCAGCAGCCAAGTTCGTGGGGACACCTCTTTGCCTCAGCCCCAGCATTTT.

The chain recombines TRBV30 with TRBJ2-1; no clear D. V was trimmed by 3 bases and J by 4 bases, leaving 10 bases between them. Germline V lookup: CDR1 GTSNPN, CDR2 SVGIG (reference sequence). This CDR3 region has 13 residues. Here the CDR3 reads CAWSASQYNEQFF. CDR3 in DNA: TGTGCCTGGAGCGCGAGCCAGTACAATGAGCAGTTCTTC.

The CDR3 DNA reads TGTGCCAGCTCAGACAGGGTTAGCAATCAGCCCCAGCATTTT. It codes for CASSDRVSNQPQHF. The chain couples TRBV18 to TRBJ1-5, with 7 bases matching TRBD1. V shed 5 bases and J 0 bases; nucleotides not matched to a gene: 1. The CDR3 sequence is 14 residues long. Germline V gene sequence: CDR1 KGHSH, CDR2 LQKENI.

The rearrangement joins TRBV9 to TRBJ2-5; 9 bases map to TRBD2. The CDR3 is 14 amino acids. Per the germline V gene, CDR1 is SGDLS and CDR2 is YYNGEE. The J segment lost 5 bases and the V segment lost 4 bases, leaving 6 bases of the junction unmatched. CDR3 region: CASSPGTSWETQYF. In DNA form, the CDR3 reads TGTGCCAGCAGCCCAGGGACTAGCTGGGAGACCCAGTACTTC.

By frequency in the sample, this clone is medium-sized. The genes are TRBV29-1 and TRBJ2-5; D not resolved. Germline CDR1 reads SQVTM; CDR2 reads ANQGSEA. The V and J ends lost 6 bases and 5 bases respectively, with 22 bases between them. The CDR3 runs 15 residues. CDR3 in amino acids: CSVQERKVRQETQYF. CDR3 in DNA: TGCAGCGTGCAGGAAAGAAAAGTTAGGCAGGAGACCCAGTACTTC.

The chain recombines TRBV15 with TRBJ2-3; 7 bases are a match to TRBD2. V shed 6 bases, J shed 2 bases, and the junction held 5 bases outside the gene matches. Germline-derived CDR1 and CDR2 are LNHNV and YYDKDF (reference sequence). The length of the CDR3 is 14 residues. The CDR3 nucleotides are TGTGCCACCAGGGTTGGGGGGGACACAGATACGCAGTATTTT. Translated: CATRVGGDTDTQYF.

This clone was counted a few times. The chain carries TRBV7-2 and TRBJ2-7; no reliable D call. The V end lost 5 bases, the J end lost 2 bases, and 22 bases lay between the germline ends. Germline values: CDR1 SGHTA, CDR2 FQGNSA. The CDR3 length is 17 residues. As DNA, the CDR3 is TGTGCCAGCAGCACCCGGACCGGGTGGACGGAAGCCTACGAGCAGTACTTC. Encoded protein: CASSTRTGWTEAYEQYF.

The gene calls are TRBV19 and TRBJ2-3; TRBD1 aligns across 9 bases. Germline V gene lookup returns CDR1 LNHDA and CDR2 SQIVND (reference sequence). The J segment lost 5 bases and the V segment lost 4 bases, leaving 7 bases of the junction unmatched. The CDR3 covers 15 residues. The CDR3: CASSSGTGYEDTQYF. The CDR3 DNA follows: TGTGCCAGTAGTAGCGGGACAGGGTATGAAGATACGCAGTATTTT.

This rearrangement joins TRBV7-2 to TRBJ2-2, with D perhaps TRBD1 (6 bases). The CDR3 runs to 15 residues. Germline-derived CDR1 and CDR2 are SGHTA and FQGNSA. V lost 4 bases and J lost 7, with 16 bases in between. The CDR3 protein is CASSSDQGWGGELFF. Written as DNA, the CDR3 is TGTGCCAGCAGCTCAGACCAGGGGTGGGGCGGGGAGCTGTTTTTT.

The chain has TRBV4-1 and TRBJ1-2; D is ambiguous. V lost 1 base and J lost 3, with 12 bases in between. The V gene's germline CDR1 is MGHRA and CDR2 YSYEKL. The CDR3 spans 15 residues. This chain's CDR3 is CASSQGRQKDYGYTF. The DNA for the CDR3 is TGCGCCAGCAGCCAAGGTCGTCAGAAGGACTATGGCTACACCTTC.

This CDR3 is CASMRQRGVAYGYTF. CDR3 coding DNA: TGTGCCAGCATGCGACAACGGGGCGTTGCCTATGGCTACACCTTC. The chain is built from TRBV2 and TRBJ1-2, with a weak D call TRBD1 (5 bases). This CDR3 region has 15 residues. CDR1 and CDR2 from the germline V gene are SNHLY and FYNNEI. The V gene lost 7 bases and the J gene lost 4 bases, with 19 bases spanning the gap.

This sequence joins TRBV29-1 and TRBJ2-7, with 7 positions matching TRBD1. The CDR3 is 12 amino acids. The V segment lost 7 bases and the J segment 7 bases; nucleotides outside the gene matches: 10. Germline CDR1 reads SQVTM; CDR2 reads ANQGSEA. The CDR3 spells CSAQQGEWEQYF. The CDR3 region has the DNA TGCAGCGCTCAGCAGGGGGAGTGGGAGCAGTACTTC.

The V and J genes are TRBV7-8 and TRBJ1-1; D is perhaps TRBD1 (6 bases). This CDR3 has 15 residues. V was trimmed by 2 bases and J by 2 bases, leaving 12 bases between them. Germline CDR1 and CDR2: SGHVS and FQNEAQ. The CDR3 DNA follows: TGTGCCAGCAGCTTAACCACAGGGTTAAACACTGAAGCTTTCTTT. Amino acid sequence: CASSLTTGLNTEAFF.

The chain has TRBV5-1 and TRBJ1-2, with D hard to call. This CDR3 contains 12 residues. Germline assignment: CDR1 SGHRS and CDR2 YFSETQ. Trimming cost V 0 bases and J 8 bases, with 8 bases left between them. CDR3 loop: CASSLGERGYTF. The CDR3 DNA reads TGCGCCAGCAGCTTGGGGGAACGGGGCTACACCTTC.

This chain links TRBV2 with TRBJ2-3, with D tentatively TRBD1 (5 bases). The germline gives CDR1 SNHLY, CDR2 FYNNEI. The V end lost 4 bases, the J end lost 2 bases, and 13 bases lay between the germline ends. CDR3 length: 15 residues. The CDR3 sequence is CASSGVVGHTDTQYF. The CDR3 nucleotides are TGTGCCAGCAGTGGAGTAGTGGGGCACACAGATACGCAGTATTTT.